A single T cell receptor beta chain is shown here with its context. This record belongs to a study of OX40 agonist ivuxolimab in advanced cancers. Turning to the study itself: Subjects had a mean age of roughly 57 years, with a range of 23 to 79; around 80% were male. Prior checkpoint blockade (anti-PD-1, anti-PD-L1 or anti-CTLA-4) was permitted; approximately 40% had it.

This table comes from immunoSEQ multiplex PCR, and its TCRdb copy is limited to in-frame clones, with some not included. Here the sample spans roughly 92,000 clones, more than 85% being singletons. There are 14 residues in the CDR3. The V gene end was trimmed by 5 bases and the J gene end by 5 bases; junction bases not matched to a gene: 9. CDR1 is MNHNY and CDR2 is SVGAGI in the germline V gene (reference sequence). This TCR derives from an adult with an advanced solid tumor such as melanoma, head and neck, liver or kidney cancer. The starting material was CD4+ or CD8+ T cells sorted from blood, obtained in a trial of the OX40 agonist ivuxolimab. This chain joins TRBV6-6 and TRBJ2-7, with 7 nucleotides matching TRBD1. The CDR3 protein is CASSSGRGSHEQYF. The CDR3 DNA is TGTGCCAGCAGTAGTGGCAGGGGGTCCCACGAGCAGTACTTC.